These 28 T cell receptor beta chains came from one sample sequenced in a study of T cells in Graves' hyperthyroidism and ophthalmopathy. It was RNA transcripts that yielded the amplified TCR beta CDR3 regions. The HTBI primer set served for first-round RT-PCR of the TCR CDR3. TCRdb independently ran MiXCR on the multiplex PCR reads; one entry per CDR3 protein. Among approximately 700,000 distinct CDR3 sequences listed, 15% to 20% were seen once. Sequenced: blood. The receptors stem from a man between 18 and 29 years old with Graves' hyperthyroidism.

This clonotype has only a few counts. The chain couples TRBV2 to TRBJ2-3; TRBD1 matches at 7 bases. With 7 bases clipped from V and 2 bases from J, the junction kept 9 bases outside the gene matches. The CDR3 covers 15 residues. Germline loops: CDR1 SNHLY, CDR2 FYNNEI. The CDR3 DNA reads as TGTGCCAGCACCCACAGGGGACGGGCCACAGATACGCAGTATTTT. It encodes CASTHRGRATDTQYF.

This clonotype was observed a handful of times. J is TRBJ2-7 and V is TRBV5-8; TRBD2 agrees at 7 bases. CDR1 SGHTS and CDR2 YDEGEE come from the germline V gene. The CDR3 consists of 15 residues. Unmatched junction bases numbered 17, after V lost 10 bases and J lost 4 bases. The CDR3 loop is CAGLRAGPKGYEQYF. The CDR3 DNA sequence: TGTGCCGGACTGAGAGCGGGGCCCAAGGGATACGAGCAGTACTTC.

This clonotype was counted ten times or more. This chain connects TRBV2 to TRBJ1-5; D remains unclear. The CDR3 spans 14 residues. CDR1 is SNHLY, CDR2 FYNNEI, per germline. V shed 5 bases and J shed 1 base, with 9 bases lying between them. The CDR3 nucleotides are TGTGCCAGCAGTCCGGAAGGGAGCAATCAGCCCCAGCATTTT. Its protein is CASSPEGSNQPQHF.

This clonotype was seen repeatedly, ten times or more. The J gene is TRBJ1-5, the V gene TRBV5-5; weak D call: TRBD1 (5 bases). Trimming took 0 bases from V and 7 from J, leaving 14 bases between them. CDR1 is SGHKS, CDR2 YYEKEE, per germline (reference sequence). The CDR3 length is 15 residues. The CDR3 reads CASSLAGQGGQPQHF. The CDR3 nucleotides read TGTGCCAGCAGCTTGGCCGGGCAGGGTGGCCAGCCCCAGCATTTT.

This clonotype has just a few counts. The chain uses TRBV18 and TRBJ2-7; tentative D call: TRBD2 (6 bases). With 2 bases removed from V and 5 bases from J, the gap between germline ends came to 16 bases. The germline CDR1 and CDR2 sequences are KGHSH and LQKENI. The CDR3 is 15 amino acids. CDR3 loop: CASSPGAGLSHEQYF. CDR3 nucleotides: TGTGCCAGCTCACCAGGGGCGGGATTGAGCCACGAGCAGTACTTC.

This clonotype turned up a few times. The gene calls are TRBV5-1 and TRBJ2-7; 9 nucleotides line up with TRBD1. V trimming: 3 bases; J trimming: 2 bases; junction bases outside the gene matches: 15. Germline V gene data show CDR1 as SGHRS and CDR2 as YFSETQ. The CDR3 is made up of 18 amino acids. CDR3 region: CASSSGPRQGVKTYEQYF. CDR3 coding DNA: TGCGCCAGCAGCTCGGGACCAAGACAGGGGGTGAAGACCTACGAGCAGTACTTC.

This clonotype was counted many times. This chain uses TRBV12-3 or TRBV12-4 with TRBJ2-7; 10 bases are a match to TRBD2. The V segment lost 2 bases and the J segment 3 bases; nucleotides outside the gene matches: 4. The CDR3 has 15 residues. Here the CDR3 DNA reads TGTGCCAGCAGTTTAATGTTAGCGGGAGGCTACGAGCAGTACTTC. Translated, it gives CASSLMLAGGYEQYF.

The table lists this clonotype with many counts. The genes are TRBV3-1 and TRBJ2-1; 12 bases fit TRBD2. The CDR3 contains 17 residues. Losses at the gene ends were 0 bases for V and 5 bases for J; bases not matched to a gene: 5. CDR1 is LGHDT, CDR2 YNNKEL, per germline (reference sequence). The CDR3 loop reads CASSQDPGLAGNNEQFF. The CDR3 DNA follows: TGTGCCAGCAGCCAAGACCCGGGACTAGCGGGCAACAATGAGCAGTTCTTC.

This clonotype was counted many times. The chain combines TRBV7-9 with TRBJ2-7, with unresolved D. The V gene lost 5 bases and the J gene lost 6 bases, with 8 bases spanning the gap. Germline V lookup: CDR1 SEHNR, CDR2 FQNEAQ (reference sequence). There are 11 residues in the CDR3. As DNA, the CDR3 is TGTGCCAGCAGCATAGGGCTCGAGCAGTACTTC. It encodes CASSIGLEQYF.

The chain has TRBV11-3 and TRBJ2-1; D is unresolved. The length of the CDR3 is 15 residues. Germline values: CDR1 SGHNT, CDR2 YENEEA. V was trimmed by 5 bases and J by 3 bases, leaving 14 bases between them. CDR3 loop: CASSRGATLYNEQFF. The CDR3 DNA follows: TGTGCCAGCAGCCGCGGAGCGACACTCTACAATGAGCAGTTCTTC.

At least ten counts were recorded for this clonotype. This sequence joins TRBV20-1 and TRBJ2-3; D remains unclear. The V and J ends lost 7 bases and 1 base respectively, with 24 bases between them. Germline-derived CDR1 and CDR2 are DFQATT and SNEGSKA (reference sequence). The CDR3 runs 17 residues. CDR3 nucleotide sequence: TGCAGTGGAGAGCCGGCCATTTCCTCCTCGGGCACAGATACGCAGTATTTT. Translated, it gives CSGEPAISSSGTDTQYF.

This clonotype showed up many times. The chain uses TRBV11-3 and TRBJ1-1; 7 nucleotides align to TRBD1. Trimming took 5 bases from V and 0 from J; bases not matched to a gene: 6. CDR3 length: 15 residues. Germline CDR1 reads SGHNT; CDR2 reads YENEEA. CDR3 DNA sequence: TGTGCCAGCAGCCTACGACAGGGCGTGAACACTGAAGCTTTCTTT. This encodes CASSLRQGVNTEAFF. Full variable domain (outside the CDR3, taken from reference TRBV11-3 and TRBJ1-1): EAGVVQSPRYKIIEKKQPVAFWCNPISGHNTLYWYLQNLGQGPELLIRYENEEAVDDSQLPKDRFSAERLKGVDSTLKIQPAELGDSAVYLCASSLRQGVNTEAFFGQGTRLTVV.

A few counts support this clonotype. The chain has TRBV18 and TRBJ2-7; 9 nucleotides agree with TRBD2. The CDR3 has 16 amino acids. CDR1 is KGHSH, CDR2 LQKENI, per germline. The trim removed 4 bases at V and 6 bases at J, leaving 13 bases unmatched. The CDR3 nucleotides read TGTGCCAGCTCACAAGCGGCGATAGCGGGAGAGGGCGAGCAGTACTTC. This gives the protein CASSQAAIAGEGEQYF. Full variable domain (remainder filled in from reference TRBV18 and TRBJ2-7): NAGVMQNPRHLVRRRGQEARLRCSPMKGHSHVYWYRQLPEEGLKFMVYLQKENIIDESGMPKERFSAEFPKEGPSILRIQQVVRGDSAAYFCASSQAAIAGEGEQYFGPGTRLTVT.

This clonotype was observed a handful of times. The chain links TRBV27 to TRBJ2-7; 9 bases fit TRBD2. Germline values: CDR1 MNHEY, CDR2 SMNVEV (reference sequence). Trimming cost V 0 bases and J 6 bases; bases outside gene matches: 3. CDR3 size: 14 residues. The CDR3 DNA follows: TGTGCCAGCAGTTTATCTAGCGGGAGAGGCGAGCAGTACTTC. It codes for CASSLSSGRGEQYF.

As concerns this clonotype: The germline gene is not matched at one end of the junction; a read error may be the cause. J is TRBJ1-5 and V is TRBV6-1; 7 bases agree with TRBD1. The CDR3 runs 15 residues. From germline, CDR1 is MNHNS and CDR2 SASEGT. The CDR3 loop reads CASRGTVPSDQPQHF. The CDR3 DNA reads TGTGCCAGCAGGGGGACAGTGCCTAGCGATCAGCCCCAGCATTTT.

The chain recombines TRBV6-5 with TRBJ2-7; D is unclear. Looked up from germline, CDR1 is MNHEY and CDR2 is SVGAGI. CDR3 length: 15 residues. V shed 0 bases and J shed 0 bases, with 9 bases lying between them. The CDR3 reads CASSYSPGFSYEQYF. In nucleotides, the CDR3 is TGTGCCAGCAGTTACTCCCCGGGCTTCTCCTACGAGCAGTACTTC.

This clonotype was recorded a few times. The J gene is TRBJ2-1, the V gene TRBV12-3 or TRBV12-4; 10 positions agree with TRBD2. This CDR3 has 18 amino acids. V trimming: 6 bases; J trimming: 6 bases; junction bases outside the gene matches: 17. CDR3 in amino acids: CASRAGTSAKIRGNEQFF. The CDR3, as DNA: TGTGCCAGCAGAGCCGGGACTAGCGCTAAGATTAGGGGCAATGAGCAGTTCTTC.

This clonotype was detected a few times. A junction end diverges from the germline sequence, so it may reflect a read error. This chain uses TRBV6-1 with TRBJ2-1, with a weak D call TRBD2 (7 bases). The CDR3 has 15 amino acids. CDR1 and CDR2 (germline): MNHNS, SASEGT. CDR3 sequence: CASREGGVVFDEQFF. CDR3 bases: TGTGCCAGCAGAGAAGGGGGGGTGGTTTTCGATGAGCAGTTCTTC.

The chain combines TRBV19 with TRBJ2-7; D is perhaps TRBD2 (5 bases). There are 14 residues in the CDR3. Trimming took 6 bases from V and 2 from J, leaving 14 bases between them. The germline gives CDR1 LNHDA, CDR2 SQIVND (reference sequence). The DNA for the CDR3 is TGTGCCAGTAGCATGATCGGGATCCCCTACGAGCAGTACTTC. Encoded protein: CASSMIGIPYEQYF.

The sample holds a few counts of this clonotype. The gene calls are TRBV6-2 or TRBV6-3 and TRBJ2-3, with a tentative D call TRBD1 (5 bases). CDR1 is MNHEY, CDR2 SVGEGT, per germline. Deletions cut 6 bases from V and 5 bases from J, with 15 bases between. The CDR3 contains 14 residues. CDR3 bases: TGTGCCAGCAGAAGGGGCGTTCAGGAAGATACGCAGTATTTT. Its protein product is CASRRGVQEDTQYF.

This clonotype was observed a few times. This chain links TRBV7-9 with TRBJ2-3; 13 bases fit TRBD2. With 2 bases clipped from V and 4 bases from J, the junction kept 3 bases outside the gene matches. Germline V CDR1 and CDR2: SEHNR, FQNEAQ (reference sequence). The CDR3 has 16 amino acids. The CDR3 loop reads CASSLTSGRAADTQYF. CDR3 in DNA: TGTGCCAGCAGCTTAACTAGCGGGAGGGCCGCAGATACGCAGTATTTT.

The genes are TRBV5-5 and TRBJ1-2, with D tentatively TRBD1 (6 bases). The CDR3 runs to 15 residues. Per the germline V gene, CDR1 is SGHKS and CDR2 is YYEKEE (reference sequence). V lost 1 base and J lost 4, with 14 bases in between. CDR3 nucleotide sequence: TGTGCCAGCAGCTTGATCGGGGGAGGGGGCTATGGCTACACCTTC. Translated, it gives CASSLIGGGGYGYTF.

This clonotype was seen ten or more times. J is TRBJ1-5 and V is TRBV28, with a weak D call TRBD1 (6 bases). Trimming pared 5 bases from V and 7 bases from J, leaving 12 bases between. The CDR3 spans 13 residues. Germline V gene sequence: CDR1 MDHEN, CDR2 SYDVKM. The CDR3 bases are TGTGCCAGCAGTCGCAGGGGCCGGCAGCCCCAGCATTTT. Its protein is CASSRRGRQPQHF.

This clonotype was detected many times. The V gene is TRBV6-5, the J gene TRBJ2-7; 7 nucleotides agree with TRBD2. The germline CDR1 and CDR2 sequences are MNHEY and SVGAGI. The junction had 5 bases not matched to a gene; V was cut back by 0 bases and J by 0 bases. The CDR3 has 16 amino acids. This chain's CDR3 is CASSYSPSGSSYEQYF. The CDR3 bases are TGTGCCAGCAGTTACTCGCCTAGCGGCAGCTCCTACGAGCAGTACTTC.

The chain uses TRBV12-3 or TRBV12-4 and TRBJ2-7, with TRBD2 matching 10 bases. The CDR3 totals 15 residues. After removal of 6 bases from V and 6 bases from J, the junction contained 11 bases not matched to a gene. CDR3 in DNA: TGTGCCAGCAGCCGAGTAGCGGGAGGAATCCGCGAGCAGTACTTC. It encodes CASSRVAGGIREQYF.

This clonotype was found many times. The chain combines TRBV9 with TRBJ2-3, with 8 bases matching TRBD2. This CDR3 region has 14 residues. J gave up 6 bases and V 2 bases, and 5 bases lay outside the gene matches. CDR1 is SGDLS, CDR2 YYNGEE, per germline. Here the CDR3 reads CASSVAGGVDTQYF. Written as DNA, the CDR3 is TGTGCCAGCAGCGTTGCGGGAGGAGTGGATACGCAGTATTTT.

The sample holds a few counts of this clonotype. The chain couples TRBV6-2 or TRBV6-3 to TRBJ2-1; 14 bases are a match to TRBD2. The CDR3 runs to 19 residues. CDR1 is MNHEY and CDR2 is SVGEGT in the germline V gene. Losses at the gene ends were 6 bases for V and 7 bases for J; bases not matched to a gene: 17. This chain's CDR3 is CASSDLMPGTSGSRNEQFF. In nucleotides, the CDR3 is TGTGCCAGCAGCGACCTAATGCCCGGGACTAGCGGGAGTAGGAATGAGCAGTTCTTC.

This clonotype occurred many times. The chain carries TRBV18 and TRBJ2-5, with unresolved D. This CDR3 spans 12 amino acids. Trimming stripped 3 bases from V and 2 bases from J, with 4 bases between. Per the germline V gene, CDR1 is KGHSH and CDR2 is LQKENI. The CDR3 is CASSPEQETQYF. CDR3 nucleotides: TGTGCCAGCTCACCGGAGCAAGAGACCCAGTACTTC.